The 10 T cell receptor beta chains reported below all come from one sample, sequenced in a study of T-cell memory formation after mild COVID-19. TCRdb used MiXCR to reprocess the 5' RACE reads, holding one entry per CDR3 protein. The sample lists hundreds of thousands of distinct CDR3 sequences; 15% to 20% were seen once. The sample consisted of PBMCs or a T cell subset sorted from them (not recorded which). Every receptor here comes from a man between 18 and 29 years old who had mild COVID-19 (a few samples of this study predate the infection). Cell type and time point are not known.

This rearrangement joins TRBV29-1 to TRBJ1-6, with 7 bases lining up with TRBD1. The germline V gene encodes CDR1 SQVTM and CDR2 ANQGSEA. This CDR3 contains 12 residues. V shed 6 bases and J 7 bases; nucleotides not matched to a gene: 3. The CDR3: CSVRDSNSPLHF. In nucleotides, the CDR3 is TGCAGCGTCCGGGACAGCAATTCACCCCTCCACTTT.

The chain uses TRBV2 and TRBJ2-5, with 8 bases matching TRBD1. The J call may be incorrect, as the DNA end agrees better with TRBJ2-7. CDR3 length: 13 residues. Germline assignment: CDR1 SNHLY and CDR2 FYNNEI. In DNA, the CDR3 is TGTGCCAGCAGATTGGGACAGGACTACGAGCAGTACGTC. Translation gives CASRLGQDYEQYV.

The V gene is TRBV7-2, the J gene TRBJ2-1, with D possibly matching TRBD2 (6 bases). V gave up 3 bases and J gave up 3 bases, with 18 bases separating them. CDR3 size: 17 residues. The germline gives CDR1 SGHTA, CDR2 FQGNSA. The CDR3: CASSFPLVAADYNEQFF. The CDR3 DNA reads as TGTGCCAGCAGCTTCCCTCTGGTAGCGGCGGACTACAATGAGCAGTTCTTC.

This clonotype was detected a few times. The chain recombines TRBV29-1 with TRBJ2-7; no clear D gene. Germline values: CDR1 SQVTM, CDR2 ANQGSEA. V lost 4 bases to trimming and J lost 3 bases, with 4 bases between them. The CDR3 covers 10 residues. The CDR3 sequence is CSVASYEQYF. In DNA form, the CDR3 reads TGCAGCGTTGCCAGCTACGAGCAGTACTTC.

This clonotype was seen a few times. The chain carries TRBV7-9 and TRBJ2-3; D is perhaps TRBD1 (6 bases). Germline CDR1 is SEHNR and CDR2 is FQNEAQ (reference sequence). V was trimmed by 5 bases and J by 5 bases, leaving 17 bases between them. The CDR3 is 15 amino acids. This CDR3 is CASSQRGNEVDTQYF. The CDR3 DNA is TGTGCCAGCAGCCAGAGGGGGAACGAGGTAGATACGCAGTATTTT.

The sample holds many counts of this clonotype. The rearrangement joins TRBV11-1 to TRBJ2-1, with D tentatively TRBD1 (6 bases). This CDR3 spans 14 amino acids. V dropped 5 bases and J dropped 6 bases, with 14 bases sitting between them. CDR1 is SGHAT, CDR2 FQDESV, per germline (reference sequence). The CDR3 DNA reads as TGTGCCAGCAGCCAAATCGGGACAACCAATGAGCAGTTCTTC. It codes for CASSQIGTTNEQFF.

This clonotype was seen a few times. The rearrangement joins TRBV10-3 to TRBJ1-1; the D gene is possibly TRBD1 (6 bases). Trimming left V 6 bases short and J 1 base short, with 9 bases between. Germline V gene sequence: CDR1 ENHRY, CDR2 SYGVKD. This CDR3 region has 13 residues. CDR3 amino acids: CAIRGQTNTEAFF. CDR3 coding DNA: TGTGCCATCAGAGGACAGACGAACACTGAAGCTTTCTTT.

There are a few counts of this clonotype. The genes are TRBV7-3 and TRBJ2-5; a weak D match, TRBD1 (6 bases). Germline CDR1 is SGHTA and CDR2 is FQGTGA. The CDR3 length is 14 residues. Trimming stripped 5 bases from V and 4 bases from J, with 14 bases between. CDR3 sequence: CASSQGGERETQYF. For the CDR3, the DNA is TGTGCCAGCAGCCAAGGGGGAGAACGAGAGACCCAGTACTTC.

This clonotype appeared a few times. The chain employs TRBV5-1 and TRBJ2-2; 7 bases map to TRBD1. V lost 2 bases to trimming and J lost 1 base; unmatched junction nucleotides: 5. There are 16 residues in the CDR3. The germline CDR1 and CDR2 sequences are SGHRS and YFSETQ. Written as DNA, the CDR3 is TGCGCCAGCAGCTTCAACAGGGGCGGGAACACCGGGGAGCTGTTTTTT. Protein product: CASSFNRGGNTGELFF. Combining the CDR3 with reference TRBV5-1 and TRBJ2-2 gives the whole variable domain KAGVTQTPRYLIKTRGQQVTLSCSPISGHRSVSWYQQTPGQGLQFLFEYFSETQRNKGNFPGRFSGRQFSNSRSEMNVSTLELGDSALYLCASSFNRGGNTGELFFGEGSRLTVL.

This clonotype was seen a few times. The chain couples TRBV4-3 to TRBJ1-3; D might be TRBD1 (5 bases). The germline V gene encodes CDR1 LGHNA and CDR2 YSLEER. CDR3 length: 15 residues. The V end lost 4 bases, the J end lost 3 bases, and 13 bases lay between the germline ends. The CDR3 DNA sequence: TGCGCCAGCAGCCCTGGGGCAGGGTATGGAAACACCATATATTTT. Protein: CASSPGAGYGNTIYF.